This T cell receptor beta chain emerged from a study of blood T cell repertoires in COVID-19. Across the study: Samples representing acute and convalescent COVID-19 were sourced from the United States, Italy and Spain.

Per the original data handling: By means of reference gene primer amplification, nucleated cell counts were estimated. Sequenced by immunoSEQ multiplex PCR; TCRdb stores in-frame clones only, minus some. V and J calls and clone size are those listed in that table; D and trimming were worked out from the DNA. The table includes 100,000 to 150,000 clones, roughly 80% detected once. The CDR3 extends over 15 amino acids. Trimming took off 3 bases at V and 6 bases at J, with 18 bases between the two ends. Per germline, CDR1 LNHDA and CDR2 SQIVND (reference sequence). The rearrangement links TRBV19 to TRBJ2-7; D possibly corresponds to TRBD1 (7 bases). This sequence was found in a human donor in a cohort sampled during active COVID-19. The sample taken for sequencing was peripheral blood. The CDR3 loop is CASSMRDSPRSEQYF. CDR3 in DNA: TGTGCCAGTAGTATGCGGGACAGCCCGCGGTCCGAGCAGTACTTC.